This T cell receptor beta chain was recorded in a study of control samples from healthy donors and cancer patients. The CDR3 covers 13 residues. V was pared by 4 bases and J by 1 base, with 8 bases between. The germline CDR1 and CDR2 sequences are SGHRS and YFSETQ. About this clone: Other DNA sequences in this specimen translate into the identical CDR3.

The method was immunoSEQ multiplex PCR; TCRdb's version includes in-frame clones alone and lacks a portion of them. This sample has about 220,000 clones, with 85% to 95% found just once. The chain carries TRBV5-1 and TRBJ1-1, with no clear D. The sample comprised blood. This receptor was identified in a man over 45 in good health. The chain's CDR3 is CASSLTGNTEAFF. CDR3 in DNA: TGCGCCAGCAGCCTGACCGGGAACACTGAAGCTTTCTTT.